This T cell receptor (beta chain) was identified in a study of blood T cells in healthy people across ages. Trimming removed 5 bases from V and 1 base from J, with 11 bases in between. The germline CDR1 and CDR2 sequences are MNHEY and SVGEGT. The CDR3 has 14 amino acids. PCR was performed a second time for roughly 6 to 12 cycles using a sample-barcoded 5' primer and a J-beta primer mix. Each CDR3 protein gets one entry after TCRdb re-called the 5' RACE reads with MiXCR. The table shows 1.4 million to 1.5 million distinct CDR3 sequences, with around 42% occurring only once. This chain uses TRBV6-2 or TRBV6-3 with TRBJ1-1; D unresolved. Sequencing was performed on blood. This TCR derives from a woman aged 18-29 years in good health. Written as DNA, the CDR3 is TGTGCCAGCAGTCCCGACGTGAGGAACACTGAAGCTTTCTTT. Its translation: CASSPDVRNTEAFF.